The 25 T cell receptor beta chains below were found in one sample sequenced in a study of T cell responses to AZD1222 COVID-19 vaccine. Clones were sequenced by immunoSEQ multiplex PCR, and TCRdb holds only the in-frame ones, with some missing. The table records approximately 270,000 clones, 90% to 95% of them present only once. Sequencing used peripheral blood, obtained 28 days after the second AZD1222 dose. These TCRs come from an adult who received the AZD1222 COVID-19 vaccine.

The chain employs TRBV9 and TRBJ1-2; the D is unclear. The CDR3 loop spans 14 amino acids. The V end lost 0 bases, the J end lost 0 bases, and 6 bases lay between the germline ends. Germline lookup yields CDR1 SGDLS and CDR2 YYNGEE. The CDR3 is CASSVGDTNYGYTF. CDR3 nucleotides: TGTGCCAGCAGCGTAGGAGATACTAACTATGGCTACACCTTC.

This rearrangement joins TRBV19 to TRBJ2-2; TRBD2 aligns across 7 bases. CDR1 and CDR2 (germline): LNHDA, SQIVND (reference sequence). V trimming: 5 bases; J trimming: 1 base; junction bases outside the gene matches: 7. CDR3 length: 16 residues. For the CDR3, the DNA is TGTGCCAGTAGTCCTCCAGGACTAGGGAACACCGGGGAGCTGTTTTTT. Translated, it gives CASSPPGLGNTGELFF.

The rearrangement joins TRBV18 to TRBJ2-2, with D maybe TRBD1 (6 bases). Trimming cost V 8 bases and J 4 bases, with 17 bases left between them. The CDR3 loop spans 15 amino acids. The germline CDR1 and CDR2 sequences are KGHSH and LQKENI. The CDR3 region is CASTLGARGTGELFF. The CDR3 nucleotides read TGTGCCAGCACGCTGGGGGCGAGGGGCACCGGGGAGCTGTTTTTT.

The chain recombines TRBV21-1 with TRBJ2-2; the table calls TRBD1, which could not be checked here. TRBV21-1 is described as a pseudogene. The CDR3 sequence is 14 residues long. The CDR3 loop reads CASKWTGWTGELFF. The CDR3 region has the DNA TGTGCCAGCAAATGGACAGGGTGGACCGGGGAGCTGTTTTTT.

V usage is TRBV6-5 and J usage is TRBJ1-1, with TRBD1 matching 10 bases. The CDR3 covers 14 residues. V trimming: 5 bases; J trimming: 1 base; junction bases outside the gene matches: 1. From germline, CDR1 is MNHEY and CDR2 SVGAGI. The CDR3 coding sequence is TGTGCCAGCAGTCGACAGGGGGCGAACACTGAAGCTTTCTTT. Its protein is CASSRQGANTEAFF.

The rearrangement joins TRBV7-2 to TRBJ1-1; D is unclear. Trimming removed 3 bases at V and 4 bases at J, with 9 bases between. CDR3 length: 13 residues. The germline CDR1 and CDR2 sequences are SGHTA and FQGNSA. The DNA for the CDR3 is TGTGCCAGCAGCTTGGGTTTTACCACTGAAGCTTTCTTT. It codes for CASSLGFTTEAFF.

The genes are TRBV30 and TRBJ1-1; D gene uncertain. V was shortened by 2 bases and J by 5 bases, with 3 bases between the two germline ends. CDR3 size: 10 residues. Germline-derived CDR1 and CDR2 are GTSNPN and SVGIG (reference sequence). This CDR3 reads CAWSRTEAFF. As DNA, the CDR3 is TGTGCCTGGAGTCGGACTGAAGCTTTCTTT.

The chain carries TRBV18 and TRBJ2-5, with D tentatively TRBD2 (6 bases). CDR1 and CDR2 (germline): KGHSH, LQKENI. The CDR3 is 18 amino acids. The V end lost 0 bases, the J end lost 5 bases, and 22 bases lay between the germline ends. This CDR3 is CASSPPRQIKQGRETQYF. The CDR3 DNA reads as TGTGCCAGCTCACCACCGAGGCAGATTAAGCAAGGGAGGGAGACCCAGTACTTC.

CDR3 nucleotide sequence: TGCGCCAGCAGCTGGGCCCTGGACGGCGGCTACACCTTC. Its translation: CASSWALDGGYTF. This chain links TRBV5-1 with TRBJ1-2; D unclear. Trimming cost V 3 bases and J 8 bases, with 14 bases left between them. CDR1 is SGHRS and CDR2 is YFSETQ in the germline V gene. This CDR3 has 13 residues.

This chain joins TRBV2 and TRBJ2-7; D ambiguous. CDR3 length: 13 residues. Germline values: CDR1 SNHLY, CDR2 FYNNEI. Trimming stripped 2 bases from V and 3 bases from J, with 8 bases between. CDR3 DNA: TGTGCCAGCAGTGAACGGTGGGACTACGAGCAGTACTTC. It is translated as CASSERWDYEQYF.

The chain couples TRBV4-3 to TRBJ2-1; possible D gene TRBD1, 6 bases. The V gene lost 4 bases and the J gene lost 2 bases, with 12 bases spanning the gap. Germline V gene sequence: CDR1 LGHNA, CDR2 YSLEER. The CDR3 has 15 residues. The CDR3 DNA reads as TGCGCCAGCAGCCTAGGGGGTGGTGCCTACAATGAGCAGTTCTTC. Residues: CASSLGGGAYNEQFF.

The V gene is TRBV21-1, the J gene TRBJ2-1; the table gives TRBD2 as D, unverified against the DNA. TRBV21-1 is deemed a pseudogene. The CDR3 runs to 17 residues. CDR3: CASSKASTSGGADEQFF. CDR3 DNA sequence: TGTGCCAGCAGCAAAGCCAGTACTAGCGGGGGGGCTGACGAGCAGTTCTTC.

The rearrangement links TRBV5-6 to TRBJ1-1; D not resolved. This CDR3 has 11 residues. Trimming cost V 0 bases and J 7 bases, with 4 bases left between them. CDR1 and CDR2 from the germline V gene are SGHDT and YYEEEE. The CDR3 coding sequence is TGTGCCAGCAGCTTGGCCAGTGAAGCTTTCTTT. This codes for CASSLASEAFF.

The rearrangement joins TRBV12-3 or TRBV12-4 to TRBJ1-2; tentative D call: TRBD1 (5 bases). The germline V and J ends were trimmed by 5 bases and 8 bases, with 15 bases remaining between them. This CDR3 is 13 amino acids long. CDR3 loop: CASSPTARRGYTF. Here the CDR3 DNA reads TGTGCCAGCAGTCCGACAGCCCGGCGGGGCTACACCTTC.

This sequence joins TRBV6-5 and TRBJ1-1; 7 bases fit TRBD1. The CDR3 consists of 13 residues. The germline CDR1 and CDR2 sequences are MNHEY and SVGAGI. Trimming removed 6 bases from V and 1 base from J; junction bases left unmatched: 2. The CDR3 spells CASRRTGNTEAFF. CDR3 bases: TGTGCCAGCAGGCGGACAGGGAACACTGAAGCTTTCTTT.

The J gene is TRBJ1-1, the V gene TRBV4-1; 9 bases map to TRBD1. The CDR3 runs 17 residues. CDR1 and CDR2 (germline): MGHRA, YSYEKL. V dropped 0 bases and J dropped 1; count of bases not matched to a gene: 6. The CDR3 DNA sequence: TGCGCCAGCAGCCAAGATCTTTTGGACAGGGGGAACACTGAAGCTTTCTTT. Amino acids: CASSQDLLDRGNTEAFF.

J is TRBJ2-3 and V is TRBV25-1; a weak D match, TRBD1 (7 bases). V lost 8 bases and J lost 4, with 16 bases in between. The CDR3 loop spans 14 amino acids. Per the germline V gene, CDR1 is MGHDK and CDR2 is SYGVNS. CDR3 loop: CASSRRGLADTQYF. CDR3 bases: TGTGCCAGCTCTCGGAGGGGGCTTGCAGATACGCAGTATTTT.

This chain links TRBV2 with TRBJ1-1; D remains ambiguous. This CDR3 is built from 13 residues. Trimming removed 9 bases at V and 1 base at J, with 12 bases between. Germline CDR1 reads SNHLY; CDR2 reads FYNNEI. The CDR3 DNA sequence: TGTGCCAGTCTACTTGGGAGGAACACTGAAGCTTTCTTT. It encodes CASLLGRNTEAFF.

The chain has TRBV6-1 and TRBJ1-5; D uncertain. Between the trimmed V and J ends, which lost 3 bases and 5 bases, there was a span of 5 bases. CDR1 is MNHNS, CDR2 SASEGT, per germline. The CDR3 totals 12 residues. The CDR3 loop reads CASSERDQPQHF. For the CDR3, the DNA is TGTGCCAGCAGTGAGAGAGATCAGCCCCAGCATTTT.

The chain carries TRBV28 and TRBJ2-2; D ambiguous. Germline assignment: CDR1 MDHEN and CDR2 SYDVKM. The V end lost 7 bases, the J end lost 7 bases, and 7 bases lay between the germline ends. CDR3 length equals 11 residues. The CDR3 loop is CASMMNGELFF. The DNA of the CDR3 is TGTGCCAGCATGATGAACGGGGAGCTGTTTTTT. The full variable domain, with the rest looked up from reference TRBV28 and TRBJ2-2, is DVKVTQSSRYLVKRTGEKVFLECVQDMDHENMFWYRQDPGLGLRLIYFSYDVKMKEKGDIPEGYSVSREKKERFSLILESASTNQTSMYLCASMMNGELFFGEGSRLTVL.

This clone was seen a single time. The chain has TRBV5-1 and TRBJ2-1, with D possibly being TRBD2 (5 bases). Per the germline V gene, CDR1 is SGHRS and CDR2 is YFSETQ. The CDR3 extends over 15 amino acids. The V and J ends lost 0 bases and 4 bases respectively, with 11 bases between them. Written as DNA, the CDR3 is TGCGCCAGCAGCTTGGGTTTGGACTCTTACAATGAGCAGTTCTTC. It encodes CASSLGLDSYNEQFF.

This clone came up once. The chain joins TRBV7-2 to TRBJ1-2; no reliable D call. In germline, CDR1 is SGHTA, CDR2 FQGNSA. V was clipped by 1 base and J by 3 bases, with 21 bases between them. This CDR3 comprises 18 residues. The CDR3 sequence: CASSLEAGRHHGDYGYTF. The CDR3 nucleotides are TGTGCCAGCAGCTTAGAGGCGGGGAGGCACCACGGGGACTATGGCTACACCTTC.

This rearrangement joins TRBV18 to TRBJ2-5; D may correspond to TRBD1 or TRBD2 (5 bases each). Germline-derived CDR1 and CDR2 are KGHSH and LQKENI. V was cut by 2 bases and J by 4 bases, with 8 bases left in between. CDR3 length: 13 residues. CDR3 in amino acids: CASSPGTGETQYF. The DNA of the CDR3 is TGTGCCAGCTCACCAGGGACCGGAGAGACCCAGTACTTC.

The chain couples TRBV21-1 to TRBJ1-3. TRBV21-1 counts as a pseudogene. The CDR3 length is 10 residues. This chain's CDR3 is CASLRDTIYF. CDR3 DNA sequence: TGTGCCAGCTTGAGGGACACCATATATTTT.

V gene TRBV6-1 combines with J gene TRBJ1-6; no reliable D call. Germline V gene lookup returns CDR1 MNHNS and CDR2 SASEGT. Trimming cost V 1 base and J 7 bases, with 8 bases left between them. The CDR3 runs to 14 residues. For the CDR3, the DNA is TGTGCCAGCAGTGAAGGACGGATAAATTCACCCCTCCACTTT. Translating it yields CASSEGRINSPLHF.